These T cell receptor beta chains were read from a single sample in a study of T cell repertoires in cytomegalovirus infection. TCRdb used MiXCR to reprocess the reads, holding one entry per CDR3 protein. Of a few hundred thousand distinct CDR3 sequences listed, around 9.5% are singletons. The sequenced sample consisted of PBMCs. The receptors stem from a human donor in good health (CMV status not recorded). Some clones in this sample may be carry-over from other donors' samples. The CDR3 runs from the conserved cysteine through the conserved F or W. Fields, in order: clone size, D gene, V gene, J gene, CDR3 DNA, CDR3 protein. D genes are given only for firm matches. The size entry is marked missing in some rows and otherwise reads once, few, many or a size class.

>few|TRBD2|TRBV20-1|TRBJ2-3
TGCAGTGCTTTCTCTAGCGGGACCCCCCCAGATACGCAGTATTTT
CSAFSSGTPPDTQYF
>few|-|TRBV12-3/TRBV12-4|TRBJ2-1
TGTGCCAGCAGAAGGGTTCCGGAGAATGAGCAGTTCTTC
CASRRVPENEQFF
>-|TRBD2|TRBV6-2/TRBV6-3|TRBJ2-5
TGTGCCAGCAGTGCTGGACTAGAGTTAGAGACCCAGTACTTC
CASSAGLELETQYF
>-|TRBD2|TRBV28|TRBJ2-5
TGTGCCAGCAGTTTCCTAGCGGGAGGGCCGGGGAACCAAGAGACCCAGTACTTC
CASSFLAGGPGNQETQYF
>many|-|TRBV18|TRBJ2-3
TGTGCCAGCTCACCGCGGGAAGCGGGACAGAAAGATACGCAGTATTTT
CASSPREAGQKDTQYF
>-|TRBD2|TRBV27|TRBJ2-5
TGTGCCAGCAGTTTTCGGACTAGCGGGGTCCTGGGGACCCAGTACTTC
CASSFRTSGVLGTQYF
>-|-|TRBV19|TRBJ2-7
TGTGCCAGTAGCGTGGACCGTACCTACGAGCAGTACTTC
CASSVDRTYEQYF
>many|-|TRBV7-8|TRBJ2-2
TGTGCCAGCAGCCCATTTACAGGTTCGACCGGGGAGCTGTTTTTT
CASSPFTGSTGELFF
>many|-|TRBV7-3|TRBJ2-3
TGTGCCAGCAGCTCTCAAACAGGCCGCACAGATACGCAGTATTTT
CASSSQTGRTDTQYF
>-|-|TRBV12-3/TRBV12-4|TRBJ2-1
TGTGCCAGCAAAGTTTTGGCCGGGAATGAGCAGTTCTTC
CASKVLAGNEQFF
>many|-|TRBV7-3|TRBJ2-5
TGTGCCAGCAGCTGGGTACGGGGAGAGACCCAGTACTTC
CASSWVRGETQYF
>few|TRBD1|TRBV6-2/TRBV6-3|TRBJ2-7
TGTGCCAGCAGTCACGACAGGGTCCCCCACTCCTACGAGCAGTACTTC
CASSHDRVPHSYEQYF
>few|-|TRBV19|TRBJ2-7
TGTGCCAGTAGTAGGATGGGGAACTACGAGCAGTACTTC
CASSRMGNYEQYF
>few|TRBD1|TRBV28|TRBJ2-7
TGTGCCAGCAATGTTGGACAGGTAACCTACGAGCAGTACTTC
CASNVGQVTYEQYF
>many|-|TRBV7-2|TRBJ2-3
TGTGCCAGCAGCTTAAGGGCAGGCCCTAGCACAGATACGCAGTATTTT
CASSLRAGPSTDTQYF
>many|-|TRBV7-6|TRBJ1-5
TGTGCCAGCAGCTTTGGACAGCCCAATCAGCCCCAGCATTTT
CASSFGQPNQPQHF
>many|TRBD1|TRBV12-3/TRBV12-4|TRBJ1-1
TGTGCCAGCAGCCGTCGGACAGGGATCATGAACACTGAAGCTTTCTTT
CASSRRTGIMNTEAFF
>-|-|TRBV7-6|TRBJ1-4
TGTGCCAGCAGCTTAGCCCGGGACTGGAATGAAAAACTGTTTTTT
CASSLARDWNEKLFF
>many|-|TRBV19|TRBJ2-1
TGTGCCAGTAGTATAGACGGGGTTGTTGAGCAGTTCTTC
CASSIDGVVEQFF
>-|-|TRBV20-1|TRBJ2-7
TGCAGTGCTCCACGACGGGCGGGCTACGAGCAGTACTTC
CSAPRRAGYEQYF
>-|-|TRBV12-3/TRBV12-4|TRBJ2-2
TGTGCCAGCAGTCCACAGTTGGCCGCGACGTCAACCGGGGAGCTGTTTTTT
CASSPQLAATSTGELFF
>few|-|TRBV7-2|TRBJ2-7
TGTGCCAGCAGGCGGGGGACAGATTCCTACGAGCAGTACTTC
CASRRGTDSYEQYF
>many|-|TRBV12-3/TRBV12-4|TRBJ1-5
TGTGCCAGCGGTACCCGTGTGAGGAATCAGCCCCAGCATTTT
CASGTRVRNQPQHF
>-|-|TRBV7-2|TRBJ2-7
TGTGCCAGCAGCTTCAGGGGATCAGGGGCCGAGCAGTACTTC
CASSFRGSGAEQYF
>many|TRBD1|TRBV6-5|TRBJ2-7
TGTGCCAGCAGGGGGGACAGGGGAACCTACGAGCAGTACTTC
CASRGDRGTYEQYF
>-|TRBD1|TRBV23-1|TRBJ1-5
TGCGCCAGCAGTCAATGCCCGGACAGGAGACACCAGCCCCAGCATTTT
CASSQCPDRRHQPQHF
>many|TRBD1|TRBV6-2/TRBV6-3|TRBJ1-5
TGTGCCAGCAGTTCCGGACAGGGGGTTATTGGCAATCAGCCCCAGCATTTT
CASSSGQGVIGNQPQHF